Listed below are T cell receptor beta chains from one sample, sequenced in a study of cytomegalovirus exposure and HLA in healthy donors. The table came from immunoSEQ multiplex PCR; TCRdb's copy has only in-frame clones and leaves some out. Of roughly 130,000 clones listed, 73% are singletons. The sample consisted of PBMCs. These TCRs come from a woman in her 40s in good health and CMV-seropositive. Both conserved end residues are part of each CDR3. The D gene is left open where the match is weak. Clone size is not always given. Where it is, it says once, few, many or a class for expanded clones.

CDR3nt: TGTGCCAGCAGCTTTGGGACAGGCCTCACCGGGGAGCTGTTTTTT
CDR3aa: CASSFGTGLTGELFF
j_gene: TRBJ2-2
d_gene: TRBD1
v_gene: TRBV7-2
abundance: -

CDR3nt: TGCGCCAGCAGTCTCAGGACAGCAATGGGAACTGAAGCTTTCTTT
CDR3aa: CASSLRTAMGTEAFF
j_gene: TRBJ1-1
d_gene: -
v_gene: TRBV5-1
abundance: -

CDR3nt: TGTGCCAGCAGCCCCATGGGAGTTGAAGCTTTCTTT
CDR3aa: CASSPMGVEAFF
j_gene: TRBJ1-1
d_gene: -
v_gene: TRBV7-9
abundance: few

CDR3nt: TGTGCCAGCAGCTTACAATGGGGGCGGGAGACCCAGTACTTC
CDR3aa: CASSLQWGRETQYF
j_gene: TRBJ2-5
d_gene: -
v_gene: TRBV7-8
abundance: few

CDR3nt: TGTGCCAGCAGCTTAGCGCGTCGAGGGGGCGCGTCTGAAGCTTTCTTT
CDR3aa: CASSLARRGGASEAFF
j_gene: TRBJ1-1
d_gene: TRBD1
v_gene: TRBV7-2
abundance: -

CDR3nt: TGTGCCAGCTCACCACCGTGGGCCGATACGGGCTACACCTTC
CDR3aa: CASSPPWADTGYTF
j_gene: TRBJ1-2
d_gene: -
v_gene: TRBV18
abundance: -

CDR3nt: TGTTCCAGCAGCGTCCTTCGGACAGGGAACCAAGAGACCCAGTACTTC
CDR3aa: CSSSVLRTGNQETQYF
j_gene: TRBJ2-5
d_gene: TRBD1
v_gene: TRBV7-9
abundance: -

CDR3nt: TGTGCCAGCAGTCCTCAGTACCGGAACACTGAAGCTTTCTTT
CDR3aa: CASSPQYRNTEAFF
j_gene: TRBJ1-1
d_gene: -
v_gene: TRBV28
abundance: -

CDR3nt: TGTGCCAGCAGCTTGGGCCTAGCCGGGACCGGGGAGCTGTTTTTT
CDR3aa: CASSLGLAGTGELFF
j_gene: TRBJ2-2
d_gene: -
v_gene: TRBV7-6
abundance: -

CDR3nt: TGTGCCTCCGATAGGAGCGGGAGAGGTGATGAGCAGTTCTTC
CDR3aa: CASDRSGRGDEQFF
j_gene: TRBJ2-1
d_gene: TRBD2
v_gene: TRBV9
abundance: -

CDR3nt: TGTGCCAGCACTGCTTGGCCAGCGGGGGAGGAGACCCAGTACTTC
CDR3aa: CASTAWPAGEETQYF
j_gene: TRBJ2-5
d_gene: TRBD2
v_gene: TRBV11-2
abundance: once

CDR3nt: TGCGCCAGCAGCTTGGACGGGGTGGGCAATCAGCCCCAGCATTTT
CDR3aa: CASSLDGVGNQPQHF
j_gene: TRBJ1-5
d_gene: -
v_gene: TRBV5-1
abundance: -

CDR3nt: TGTGCCAGCTCGACGACAGGGATGAACACTGAAGCTTTCTTT
CDR3aa: CASSTTGMNTEAFF
j_gene: TRBJ1-1
d_gene: TRBD1
v_gene: TRBV18
abundance: few